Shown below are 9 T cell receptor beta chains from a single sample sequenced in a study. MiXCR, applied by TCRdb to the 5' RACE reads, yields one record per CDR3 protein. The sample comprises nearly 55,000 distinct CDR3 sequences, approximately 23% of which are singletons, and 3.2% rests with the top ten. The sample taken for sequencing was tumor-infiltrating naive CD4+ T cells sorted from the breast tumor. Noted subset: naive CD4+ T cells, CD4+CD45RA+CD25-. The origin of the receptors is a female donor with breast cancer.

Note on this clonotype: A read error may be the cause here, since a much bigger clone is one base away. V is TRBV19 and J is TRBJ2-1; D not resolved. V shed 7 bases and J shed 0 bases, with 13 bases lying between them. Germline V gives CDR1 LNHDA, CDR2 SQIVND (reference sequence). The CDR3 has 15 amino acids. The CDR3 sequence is CASNNSPSSYNEQFF. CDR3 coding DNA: TGTGCCAGTAATAACAGTCCTAGCTCCTACAATGAGCAGTTCTTC.

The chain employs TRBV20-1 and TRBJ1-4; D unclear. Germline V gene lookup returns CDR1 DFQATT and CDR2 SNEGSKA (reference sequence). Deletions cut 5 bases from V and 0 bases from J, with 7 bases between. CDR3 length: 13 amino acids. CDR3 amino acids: CSALVTTNEKLFF. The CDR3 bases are TGCAGTGCTCTTGTGACAACTAATGAAAAACTGTTTTTT.

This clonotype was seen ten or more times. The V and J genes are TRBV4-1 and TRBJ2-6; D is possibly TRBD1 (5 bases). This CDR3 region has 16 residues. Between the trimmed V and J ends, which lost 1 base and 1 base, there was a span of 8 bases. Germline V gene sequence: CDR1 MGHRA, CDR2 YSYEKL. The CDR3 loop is CASSQVSGSGANVLTF. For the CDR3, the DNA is TGCGCCAGCAGCCAAGTTTCAGGGTCTGGGGCCAACGTCCTGACTTTC.

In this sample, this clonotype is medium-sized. The CDR3 coding sequence is TGCAGCGTTGTATCCACGGCTAACTATGGCTACACCTTC. Amino acid sequence: CSVVSTANYGYTF. The V gene is TRBV29-1, the J gene TRBJ1-2; D unclear. This CDR3 is built from 13 residues. V shed 4 bases and J shed 0 bases, with 9 bases lying between them. Germline CDR1 SQVTM, CDR2 ANQGSEA.

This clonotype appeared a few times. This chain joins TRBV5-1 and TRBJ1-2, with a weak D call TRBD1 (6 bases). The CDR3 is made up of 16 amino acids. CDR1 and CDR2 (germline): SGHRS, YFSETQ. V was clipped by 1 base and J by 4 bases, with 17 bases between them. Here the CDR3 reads CASSLQGSNNFYGYTF. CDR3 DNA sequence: TGCGCCAGCAGCTTGCAGGGGTCGAACAACTTCTATGGCTACACCTTC.

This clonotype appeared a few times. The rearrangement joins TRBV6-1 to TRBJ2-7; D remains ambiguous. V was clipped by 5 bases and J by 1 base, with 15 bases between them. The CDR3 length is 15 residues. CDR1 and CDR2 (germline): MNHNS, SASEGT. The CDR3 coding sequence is TGTGCCAGCAGTCCCCGGACCCCCGCATCCTACGAGCAGTACTTC. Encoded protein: CASSPRTPASYEQYF.

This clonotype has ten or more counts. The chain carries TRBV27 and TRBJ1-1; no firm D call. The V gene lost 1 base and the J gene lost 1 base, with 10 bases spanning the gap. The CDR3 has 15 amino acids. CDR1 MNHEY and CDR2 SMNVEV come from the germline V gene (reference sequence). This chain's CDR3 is CASSLFGGPNTEAFF. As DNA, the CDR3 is TGTGCCAGCAGTTTATTTGGAGGACCGAACACTGAAGCTTTCTTT.

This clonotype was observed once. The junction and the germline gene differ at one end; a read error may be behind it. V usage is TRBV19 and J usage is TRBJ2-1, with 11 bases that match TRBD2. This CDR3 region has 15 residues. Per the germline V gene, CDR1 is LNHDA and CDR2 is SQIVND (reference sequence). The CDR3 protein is CASSVLAGDINGQFF. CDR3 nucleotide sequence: TGTGCCAGTAGTGTACTAGCGGGAGATATCAATGGGCAGTTCTTC.

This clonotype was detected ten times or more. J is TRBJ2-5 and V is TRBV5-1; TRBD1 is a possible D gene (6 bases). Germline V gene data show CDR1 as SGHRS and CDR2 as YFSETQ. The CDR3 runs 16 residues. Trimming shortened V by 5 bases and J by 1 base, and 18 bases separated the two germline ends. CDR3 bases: TGCGCCAGCAGAGGGGGAGCGACTGGGCCCCAAGAGACCCAGTACTTC. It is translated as CASRGGATGPQETQYF. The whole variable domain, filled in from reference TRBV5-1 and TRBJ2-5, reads KAGVTQTPRYLIKTRGQQVTLSCSPISGHRSVSWYQQTPGQGLQFLFEYFSETQRNKGNFPGRFSGRQFSNSRSEMNVSTLELGDSALYLCASRGGATGPQETQYFGPGTRLLVL.